This is a list of T cell receptor beta chains from one sample in a study of glioma-infiltrating T cells. TCRdb re-called the multiplex PCR reads through MiXCR, storing one row per CDR3 protein. This table has about 44,000 distinct CDR3 sequences, 20% to 25% appearing once. Sequencing input: glioma tissue, nonneoplastic brain tissue, or PBMCs (not recorded which). These receptors originate from a human donor with low-grade glioma or glioblastoma, undergoing nonglioma brain surgery, or in good health (not recorded which). Both conserved end residues are part of each CDR3. D genes are given only for firm matches.

J,V,D,length,CDR3
TRBJ2-1,TRBV9,.,14,CASSPGVGDNEQFF
TRBJ2-7,TRBV20-1,.,15,CSAPLSGPRGYEQYF
TRBJ1-1,TRBV5-1,TRBD1,16,CASSFGQGQQNTEAFF
TRBJ2-1,TRBV27,.,17,CASSISAETTSYNEQFF
TRBJ1-1,TRBV11-2,TRBD1,14,CASSPFRQGYVAFF
TRBJ2-5,TRBV15,TRBD1,14,CATSRGDSEETQYF
TRBJ2-1,TRBV27,TRBD1,16,CASSVLTGGSYNEQFF
TRBJ2-3,TRBV6-1,TRBD2,17,CASSEGVLAGGPDTQYF
TRBJ2-7,TRBV4-1,TRBD2,16,CASSHVTSGRVWEQYF
TRBJ2-1,TRBV11-2,TRBD2,17,CASSSRAGIAGFNEQFF
TRBJ1-3,TRBV5-1,.,13,CASSEGTGNTIYF
TRBJ2-5,TRBV7-9,.,15,CASSLAGATQETQYF
TRBJ2-2,TRBV11-2,.,14,CASKRGLNTGELFF
TRBJ1-2,TRBV20-1,TRBD1,14,CSAASTGGDYGYTF
TRBJ2-3,TRBV2,TRBD2,15,CASSASGGFPDTQYF
TRBJ2-3,TRBV12-3/TRBV12-4,.,15,CASSLRDWEEDTQYF
TRBJ2-7,TRBV2,TRBD1,13,CATRPGQGVEQYF
TRBJ2-3,TRBV12-3/TRBV12-4,.,16,CASTSGEVGFTDTQYF
TRBJ2-5,TRBV10-2,TRBD1,13,CASNRGIQETQYF
TRBJ2-3,TRBV11-2,TRBD2,16,CASSLDMRGGTDTQYF
TRBJ1-6,TRBV27,.,15,CASSPRVQGRSPLHF
TRBJ1-6,TRBV11-2,.,15,CASSRLQVYNSPLHF
TRBJ1-3,TRBV29-1,.,13,CSGRHGALNTIYF
TRBJ1-1,TRBV12-3/TRBV12-4,TRBD1,13,CASTGTGKTEAFF
TRBJ2-3,TRBV4-2,.,15,CASSQEEGSPDTQYF
TRBJ2-1,TRBV12-3/TRBV12-4,.,14,CASSLSGRVNEQFF
TRBJ1-1,TRBV7-9,.,12,CASVKSGTEAFF
TRBJ1-1,TRBV20-1,.,14,CSASGGWASTEAFF
TRBJ2-3,TRBV9,TRBD2,16,CASSVGSSGAADTQYF
TRBJ1-1,TRBV28,.,16,CASSLNPAREDTEAFF
TRBJ1-4,TRBV5-4,.,15,CASSLVGGGREKLFF
TRBJ2-3,TRBV5-8,.,16,CASSPASGTYTDTQYF
TRBJ2-7,TRBV20-1,.,14,CGASTLAPGEEQYF
TRBJ2-5,TRBV7-9,TRBD2,15,CASSLGPAGEETQYF
TRBJ2-7,TRBV7-9,.,15,CASSPRATSSYEQYF
TRBJ1-4,TRBV7-9,TRBD1,16,CASSPDPGQVDEKLFF
TRBJ2-1,TRBV20-1,TRBD2,14,CSASLLAGAHEQFF
TRBJ2-7,TRBV28,.,13,CASSPVNSPEQYF
TRBJ1-1,TRBV5-1,.,15,CASSSNLVMNTEAFF
TRBJ2-5,TRBV4-1,.,15,CASSRPGTGQETQYF
TRBJ2-4,TRBV19,.,15,CASSIGPELQNIQYF
TRBJ2-3,TRBV6-2/TRBV6-3,.,14,CASSYRSLTDTQYF
TRBJ2-3,TRBV4-1,TRBD1,15,CASSQGTGGTDTQYF
TRBJ1-1,TRBV6-2/TRBV6-3,TRBD1,17,CASSLDRGRGMNTEAFF
TRBJ2-3,TRBV6-1,.,16,CASSAITGSGTDTQYF